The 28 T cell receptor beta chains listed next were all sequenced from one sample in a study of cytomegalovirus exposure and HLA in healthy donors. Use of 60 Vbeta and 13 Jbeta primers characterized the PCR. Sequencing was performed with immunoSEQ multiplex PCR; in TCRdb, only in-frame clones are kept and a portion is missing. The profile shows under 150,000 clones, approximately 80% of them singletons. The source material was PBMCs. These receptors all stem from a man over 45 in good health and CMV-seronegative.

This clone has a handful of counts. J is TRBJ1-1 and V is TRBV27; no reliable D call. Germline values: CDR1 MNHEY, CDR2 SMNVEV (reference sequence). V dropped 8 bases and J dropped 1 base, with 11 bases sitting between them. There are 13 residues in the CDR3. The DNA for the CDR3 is TGTGCCAGCGGCCTTCCGCAGAACACTGAAGCTTTCTTT. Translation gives CASGLPQNTEAFF.

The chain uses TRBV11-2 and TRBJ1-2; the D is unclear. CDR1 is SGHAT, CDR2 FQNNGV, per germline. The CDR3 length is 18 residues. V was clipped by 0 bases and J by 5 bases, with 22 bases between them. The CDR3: CASSLESSFVGLTYGYTF. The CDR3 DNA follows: TGTGCCAGCAGCTTAGAATCCAGTTTCGTCGGACTCACGTATGGCTACACCTTC.

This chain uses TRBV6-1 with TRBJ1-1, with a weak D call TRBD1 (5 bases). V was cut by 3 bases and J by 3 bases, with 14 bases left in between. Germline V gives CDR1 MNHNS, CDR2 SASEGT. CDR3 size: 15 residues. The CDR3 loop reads CASSDGRGLYTEAFF. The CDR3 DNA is TGTGCCAGCAGTGACGGGAGGGGCCTCTACACTGAAGCTTTCTTT.

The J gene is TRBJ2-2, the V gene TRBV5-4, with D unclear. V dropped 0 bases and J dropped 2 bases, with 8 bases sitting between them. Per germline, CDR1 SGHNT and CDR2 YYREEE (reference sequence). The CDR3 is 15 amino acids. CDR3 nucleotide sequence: TGTGCCAGCAGCTTGGAATCAGTTAACACCGGGGAGCTGTTTTTT. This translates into CASSLESVNTGELFF.

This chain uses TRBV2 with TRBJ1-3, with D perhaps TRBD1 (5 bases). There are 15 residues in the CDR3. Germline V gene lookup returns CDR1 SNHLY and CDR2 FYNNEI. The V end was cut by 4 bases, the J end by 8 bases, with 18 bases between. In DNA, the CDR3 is TGTGCCAGCAGTGCTGCGGGACGGCCTTTCGACACCATATATTTT. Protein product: CASSAAGRPFDTIYF.

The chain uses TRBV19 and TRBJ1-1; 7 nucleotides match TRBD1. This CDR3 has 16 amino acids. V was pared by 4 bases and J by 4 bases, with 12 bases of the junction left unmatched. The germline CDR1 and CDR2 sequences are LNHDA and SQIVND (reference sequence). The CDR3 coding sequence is TGTGCCAGTAGTAACCCCGGGGAGTCAGGGGGCACTGAAGCTTTCTTT. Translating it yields CASSNPGESGGTEAFF.

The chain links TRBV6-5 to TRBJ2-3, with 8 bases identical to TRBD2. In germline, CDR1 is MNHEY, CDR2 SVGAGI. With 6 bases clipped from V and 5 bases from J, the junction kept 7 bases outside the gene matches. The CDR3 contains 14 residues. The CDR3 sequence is CASRNGGGRDTQYF. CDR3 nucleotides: TGTGCCAGCAGAAACGGGGGGGGAAGAGATACGCAGTATTTT.

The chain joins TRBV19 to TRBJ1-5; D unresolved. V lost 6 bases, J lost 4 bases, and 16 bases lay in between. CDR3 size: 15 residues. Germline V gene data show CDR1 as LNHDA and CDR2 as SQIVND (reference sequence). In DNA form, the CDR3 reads TGTGCCAGTAGCCTCCGGGGTGGGGTTAATCAGCCCCAGCATTTT. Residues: CASSLRGGVNQPQHF.

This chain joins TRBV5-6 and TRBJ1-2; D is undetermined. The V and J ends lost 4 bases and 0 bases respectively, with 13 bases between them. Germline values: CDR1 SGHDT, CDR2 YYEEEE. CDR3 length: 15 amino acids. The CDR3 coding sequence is TGTGCCAGCAGCCTGGGGAGGAGAACTAACTATGGCTACACCTTC. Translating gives CASSLGRRTNYGYTF.

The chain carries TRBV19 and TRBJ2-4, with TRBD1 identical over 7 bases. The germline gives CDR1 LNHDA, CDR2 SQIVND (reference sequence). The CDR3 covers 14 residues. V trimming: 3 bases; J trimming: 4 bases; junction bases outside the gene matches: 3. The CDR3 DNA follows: TGTGCCAGTAGTATTCAGGGGGTGAAAAACATTCAGTACTTC. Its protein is CASSIQGVKNIQYF.

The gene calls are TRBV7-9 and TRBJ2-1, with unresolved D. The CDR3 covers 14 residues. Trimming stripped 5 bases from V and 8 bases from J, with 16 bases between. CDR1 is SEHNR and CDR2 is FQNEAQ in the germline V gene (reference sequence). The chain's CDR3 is CASSAIPPVDEQFF. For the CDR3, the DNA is TGTGCCAGCAGCGCCATCCCCCCGGTTGATGAGCAGTTCTTC.

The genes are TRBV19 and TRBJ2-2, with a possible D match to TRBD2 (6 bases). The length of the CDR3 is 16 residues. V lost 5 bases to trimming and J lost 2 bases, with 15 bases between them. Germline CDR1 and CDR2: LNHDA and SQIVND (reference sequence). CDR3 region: CASSLTGTYNTGELFF. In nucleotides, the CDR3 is TGTGCCAGTAGTTTAACCGGGACTTACAACACCGGGGAGCTGTTTTTT.

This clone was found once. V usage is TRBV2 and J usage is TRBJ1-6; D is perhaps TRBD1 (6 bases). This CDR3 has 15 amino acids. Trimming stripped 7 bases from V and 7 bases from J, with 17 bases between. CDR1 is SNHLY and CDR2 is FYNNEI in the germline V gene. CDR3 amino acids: CASILRGGENSPLHF. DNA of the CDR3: TGTGCCAGCATTCTGAGGGGGGGTGAGAATTCACCCCTCCACTTT.

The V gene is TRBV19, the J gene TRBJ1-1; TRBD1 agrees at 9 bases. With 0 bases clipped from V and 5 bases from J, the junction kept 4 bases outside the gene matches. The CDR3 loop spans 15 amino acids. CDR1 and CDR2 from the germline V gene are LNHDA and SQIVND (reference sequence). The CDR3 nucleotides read TGTGCCAGTAGTATAGATCACAGGGGGCGGACTGAAGCTTTCTTT. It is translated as CASSIDHRGRTEAFF.

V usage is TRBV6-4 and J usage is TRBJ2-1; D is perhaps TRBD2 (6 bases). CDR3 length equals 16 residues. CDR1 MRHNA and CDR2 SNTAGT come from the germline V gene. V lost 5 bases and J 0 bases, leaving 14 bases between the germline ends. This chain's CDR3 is CASSSFSGVSYNEQFF. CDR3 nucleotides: TGTGCCAGCAGTAGCTTTAGCGGAGTCTCCTACAATGAGCAGTTCTTC.

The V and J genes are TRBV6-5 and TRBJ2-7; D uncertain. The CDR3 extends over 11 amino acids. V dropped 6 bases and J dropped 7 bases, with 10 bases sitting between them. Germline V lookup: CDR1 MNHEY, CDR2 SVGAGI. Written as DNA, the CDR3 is TGTGCCAGCAGGAGTAAAAGTGAGCAGTACTTC. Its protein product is CASRSKSEQYF.

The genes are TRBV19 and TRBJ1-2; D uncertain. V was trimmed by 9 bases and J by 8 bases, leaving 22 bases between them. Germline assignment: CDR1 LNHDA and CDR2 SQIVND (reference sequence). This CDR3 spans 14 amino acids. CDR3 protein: CASATGSLEWGYTF. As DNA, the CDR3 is TGTGCCAGCGCCACCGGCTCCTTGGAGTGGGGCTACACCTTC. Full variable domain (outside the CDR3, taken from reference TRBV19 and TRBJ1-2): DGGITQSPKYLFRKEGQNVTLSCEQNLNHDAMYWYRQDPGQGLRLIYYSQIVNDFQKGDIAEGYSVSREKKESFPLTVTSAQKNPTAFYLCASATGSLEWGYTFGSGTRLTVV.

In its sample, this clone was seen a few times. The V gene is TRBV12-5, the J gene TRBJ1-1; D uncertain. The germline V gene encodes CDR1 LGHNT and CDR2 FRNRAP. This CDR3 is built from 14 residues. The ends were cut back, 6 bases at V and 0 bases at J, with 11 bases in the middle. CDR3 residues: CASGPGQMNTEAFF. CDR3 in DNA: TGTGCTAGTGGACCTGGGCAGATGAACACTGAAGCTTTCTTT.

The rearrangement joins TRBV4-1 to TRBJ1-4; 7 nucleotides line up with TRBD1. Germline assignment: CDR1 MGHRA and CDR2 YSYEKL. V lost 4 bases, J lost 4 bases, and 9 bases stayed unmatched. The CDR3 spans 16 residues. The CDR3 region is CASSLTGGGVNEKLFF. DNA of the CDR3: TGCGCCAGCAGCCTTACTGGAGGGGGCGTTAATGAAAAACTGTTTTTT.

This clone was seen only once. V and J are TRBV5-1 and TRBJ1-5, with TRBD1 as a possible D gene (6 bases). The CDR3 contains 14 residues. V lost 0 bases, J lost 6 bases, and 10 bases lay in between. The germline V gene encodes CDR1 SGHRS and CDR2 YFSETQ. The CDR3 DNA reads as TGCGCCAGCAGCTTGGCCACAGGGAGTCAGCCCCAGCATTTT. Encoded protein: CASSLATGSQPQHF.

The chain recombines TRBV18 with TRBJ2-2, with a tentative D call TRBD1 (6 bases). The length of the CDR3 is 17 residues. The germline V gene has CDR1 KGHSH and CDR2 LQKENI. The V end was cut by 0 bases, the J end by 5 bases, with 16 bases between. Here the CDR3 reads CASSPPSAGASTGELFF. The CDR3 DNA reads TGTGCCAGCTCACCACCCTCGGCAGGGGCGAGTACCGGGGAGCTGTTTTTT.

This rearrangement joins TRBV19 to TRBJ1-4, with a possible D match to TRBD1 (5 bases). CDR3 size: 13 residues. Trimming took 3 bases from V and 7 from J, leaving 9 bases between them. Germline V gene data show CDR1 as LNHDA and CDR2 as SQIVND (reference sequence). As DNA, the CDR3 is TGTGCCAGTAGTATTTTGGGGGGTGAAAAACTGTTTTTT. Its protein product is CASSILGGEKLFF.

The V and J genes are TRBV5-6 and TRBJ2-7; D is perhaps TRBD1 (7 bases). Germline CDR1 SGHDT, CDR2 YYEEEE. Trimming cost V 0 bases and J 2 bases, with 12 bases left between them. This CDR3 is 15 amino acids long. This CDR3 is CASSLGGGTAYEQYF. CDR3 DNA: TGTGCCAGCAGCTTGGGGGGCGGGACAGCCTACGAGCAGTACTTC. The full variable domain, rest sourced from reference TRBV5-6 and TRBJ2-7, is DAGVTQSPTHLIKTRGQQVTLRCSPKSGHDTVSWYQQALGQGPQFIFQYYEEEERQRGNFPDRFSGHQFPNYSSELNVNALLLGDSALYLCASSLGGGTAYEQYFGPGTRLTVT.

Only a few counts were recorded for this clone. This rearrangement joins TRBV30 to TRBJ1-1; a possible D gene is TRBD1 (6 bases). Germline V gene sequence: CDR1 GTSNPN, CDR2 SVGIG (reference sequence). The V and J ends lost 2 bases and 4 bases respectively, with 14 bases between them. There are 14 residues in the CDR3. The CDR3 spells CAWSQQGLGTEAFF. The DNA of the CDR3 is TGTGCCTGGAGTCAACAGGGTTTAGGCACTGAAGCTTTCTTT.

CDR3 region: CATQTEINEKLFF. CDR3 DNA: TGTGCCACACAGACAGAGATTAATGAAAAACTGTTTTTT. The rearrangement joins TRBV19 to TRBJ1-4, with D perhaps TRBD1 (5 bases). Germline loops: CDR1 LNHDA, CDR2 SQIVND (reference sequence). The CDR3 covers 13 residues. V lost 10 bases and J 4 bases, leaving 13 bases between the germline ends. The full variable domain, its missing parts supplied by reference TRBV19 and TRBJ1-4, is DGGITQSPKYLFRKEGQNVTLSCEQNLNHDAMYWYRQDPGQGLRLIYYSQIVNDFQKGDIAEGYSVSREKKESFPLTVTSAQKNPTAFYLCATQTEINEKLFFGSGTQLSVL.

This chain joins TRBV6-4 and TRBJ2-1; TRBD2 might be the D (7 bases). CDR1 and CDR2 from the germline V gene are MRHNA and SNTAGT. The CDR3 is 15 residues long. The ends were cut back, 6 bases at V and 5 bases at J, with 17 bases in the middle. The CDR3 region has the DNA TGTGCCAGCAGCCCCGAAGGGGGGGCGAACAATGAGCAGTTCTTC. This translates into CASSPEGGANNEQFF.

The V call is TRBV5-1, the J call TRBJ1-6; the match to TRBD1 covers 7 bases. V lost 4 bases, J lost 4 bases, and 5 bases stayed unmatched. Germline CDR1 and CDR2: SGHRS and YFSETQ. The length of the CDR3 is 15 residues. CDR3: CASSAGTDYNSPLHF. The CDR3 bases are TGCGCCAGCAGCGCCGGGACAGATTATAATTCACCCCTCCACTTT.

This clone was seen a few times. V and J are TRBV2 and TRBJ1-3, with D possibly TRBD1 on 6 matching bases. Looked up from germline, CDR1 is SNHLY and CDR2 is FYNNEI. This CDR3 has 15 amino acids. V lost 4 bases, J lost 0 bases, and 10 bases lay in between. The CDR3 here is CASSGQAVSGNTIYF. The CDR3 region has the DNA TGTGCCAGCAGTGGACAGGCCGTCTCTGGAAACACCATATATTTT.